The 27 T cell receptor beta chains given below trace back to one sample, sequenced in a study of T-cell reconstitution after alpha-beta-depleted transplantation in children. Preparation of the TCRbeta library was carried out with unique molecular identifiers. TCRdb ran MiXCR on the PCR reads and lists one entry per CDR3 protein. The data show roughly 300,000 distinct CDR3 sequences, roughly 9.5% seen once. The sample consisted of PBMCs from the stem cell graft donor, taken from the stem cell graft. These receptor sequences come from a human donor who donated a stem cell graft to a child with SCID.

Ten or more counts support this clonotype. The rearrangement uses TRBV5-8 and TRBJ2-1, with 7 bases aligning to TRBD2. The CDR3 has 16 residues. The ends lost 4 bases at V and 0 bases at J; junction bases unmatched: 7. CDR1 and CDR2 (germline): SGHTS, YDEGEE. The CDR3 DNA follows: TGTGCCAGCAGCGACACCGGGACTAACTCCTACAATGAGCAGTTCTTC. Translation: CASSDTGTNSYNEQFF.

This clonotype was found many times. The chain joins TRBV29-1 to TRBJ1-1; D is undetermined. This CDR3 is built from 11 residues. V shed 7 bases and J shed 3 bases, with 9 bases lying between them. The germline V gene has CDR1 SQVTM and CDR2 ANQGSEA. The CDR3 loop reads CSGRLYTEAFF. CDR3 nucleotides: TGCAGCGGACGACTTTACACTGAAGCTTTCTTT.

This clonotype was seen more than once but under ten times. This chain connects TRBV6-1 to TRBJ1-5; D is unresolved. Germline-derived CDR1 and CDR2 are MNHNS and SASEGT. This CDR3 comprises 15 residues. Trimming removed 6 bases from V and 1 base from J, with 13 bases in between. CDR3 in amino acids: CASSPGLQSNQPQHF. CDR3 nucleotides: TGTGCCAGCAGCCCCGGTTTACAAAGCAATCAGCCCCAGCATTTT.

This clonotype has a handful of counts. J is TRBJ1-5 and V is TRBV5-5; D might be TRBD1 (6 bases). The CDR3 has 14 amino acids. The germline V gene has CDR1 SGHKS and CDR2 YYEKEE (reference sequence). V was cut by 4 bases and J by 3 bases, with 11 bases left in between. The CDR3 DNA reads TGTGCCAGCAGCCTCTGGGACAACAATCAGCCCCAGCATTTT. Its translation: CASSLWDNNQPQHF.

A remark on this clonotype: Given a much more abundant clone one base away, this may be a read error. The genes are TRBV9 and TRBJ2-2, with D tentatively TRBD1 (6 bases). Per the germline V gene, CDR1 is SGDLS and CDR2 is YYNGEE. The CDR3 covers 15 residues. The CDR3 bases are TGTGCCAGCAGCGTAGGAGGGGGTTACACCGTGGAGCTGTTTTTT. It specifies CASSVGGGYTVELFF.

This clonotype appeared a few times. V and J are TRBV5-4 and TRBJ2-3; D gene unclear. The CDR3 is 15 residues long. Germline values: CDR1 SGHNT, CDR2 YYREEE (reference sequence). The ends were cut back, 3 bases at V and 6 bases at J, with 17 bases in the middle. CDR3 protein: CASSWNPTLGDTQYF. In nucleotides, the CDR3 is TGTGCCAGCAGCTGGAACCCGACTCTAGGGGATACGCAGTATTTT.

The gene calls are TRBV5-1 and TRBJ2-7; 10 positions agree with TRBD1. This CDR3 is 14 amino acids long. The germline V gene has CDR1 SGHRS and CDR2 YFSETQ. V was clipped by 4 bases and J by 5 bases; unmatched bases: 6. The CDR3 loop reads CASSAGQGNDEQYF. The CDR3 DNA reads as TGCGCCAGCAGCGCGGGACAGGGGAACGACGAGCAGTACTTC.

This chain connects TRBV20-1 to TRBJ2-1, with D possibly TRBD2 on 6 matching bases. The germline V gene encodes CDR1 DFQATT and CDR2 SNEGSKA (reference sequence). The CDR3 extends over 15 amino acids. V was clipped by 4 bases and J by 3 bases, with 16 bases between them. Here the CDR3 reads CSATPVAGSYNEQFF. Written as DNA, the CDR3 is TGCAGTGCTACTCCCGTTGCGGGGAGCTACAATGAGCAGTTCTTC.

This clonotype has more than one count but fewer than ten. V is TRBV12-3 or TRBV12-4 and J is TRBJ2-7; TRBD1 might be the D (6 bases). The CDR3 is 17 amino acids. Trimming pared 4 bases from V and 6 bases from J, leaving 25 bases between. CDR3 sequence: CASSSTTRGHFSAEQYF. The CDR3 DNA sequence: TGTGCCAGCAGTTCAACCACCCGGGGACATTTCTCGGCCGAGCAGTACTTC.

There are a few counts of this clonotype. V is TRBV12-3 or TRBV12-4 and J is TRBJ2-5; 10 nucleotides agree with TRBD2. J gave up 2 bases and V 4 bases, and 13 bases lay outside the gene matches. This CDR3 is built from 18 residues. CDR3 sequence reads: CASSSRPRTSGAQETQYF. CDR3 DNA: TGTGCCAGCAGTTCCCGACCTAGGACTAGCGGAGCACAAGAGACCCAGTACTTC.

This clonotype was seen only a few times. This sequence joins TRBV7-9 and TRBJ2-7, with 12 bases lining up with TRBD1. The CDR3 spans 14 residues. V was pared by 5 bases and J by 4 bases, with 3 bases of the junction left unmatched. Germline loops: CDR1 SEHNR, CDR2 FQNEAQ (reference sequence). In DNA, the CDR3 is TGTGCCAGCAGCGGGACAGGGGGCGATTACGAGCAGTACTTC. It translates to CASSGTGGDYEQYF.

This clonotype was picked up a small number of times. The rearrangement joins TRBV29-1 to TRBJ2-4, with D hard to call. Germline V gives CDR1 SQVTM, CDR2 ANQGSEA. This CDR3 is 12 amino acids long. The V end was cut by 4 bases, the J end by 6 bases, with 10 bases between. CDR3 amino acids: CSVGSSANIQYF. The CDR3 DNA sequence: TGCAGCGTTGGATCCTCGGCAAACATTCAGTACTTC.

This chain links TRBV9 with TRBJ1-5; D is unclear. CDR3 length: 14 amino acids. With 3 bases removed from V and 3 bases from J, the gap between germline ends came to 10 bases. Germline V CDR1 and CDR2: SGDLS, YYNGEE. The chain's CDR3 is CASSAAAANQPQHF. DNA for the CDR3: TGTGCCAGCAGCGCAGCAGCAGCCAATCAGCCCCAGCATTTT.

There are a few counts of this clonotype. V and J are TRBV7-8 and TRBJ2-7; TRBD2 aligns across 7 bases. CDR1 and CDR2 (germline): SGHVS, FQNEAQ. Trimming at V came to 4 bases and at J to 4 bases, leaving 13 bases not matched to a gene. The CDR3 length is 16 residues. CDR3 sequence: CASSSRERDGGYEQYF. The CDR3 nucleotides are TGTGCCAGCAGCTCTAGAGAACGGGACGGGGGGTACGAGCAGTACTTC.

This chain uses TRBV10-3 with TRBJ2-1; D is possibly TRBD1 or TRBD2 (6 bases each). CDR1 and CDR2 (germline): ENHRY, SYGVKD. The germline V and J ends were trimmed by 4 bases and 1 base, with 8 bases remaining between them. This CDR3 spans 14 amino acids. CDR3: CAISAGASYNEQFF. The CDR3 DNA is TGTGCCATCAGTGCGGGGGCTTCCTACAATGAGCAGTTCTTC.

This clonotype was picked up a small number of times. This chain uses TRBV18 with TRBJ2-2, with D uncertain. With 3 bases removed from V and 2 bases from J, the gap between germline ends came to 13 bases. Germline V gene sequence: CDR1 KGHSH, CDR2 LQKENI. CDR3 length: 16 residues. DNA for the CDR3: TGTGCCAGCTCACCTGATGGGCTCCCCAACACCGGGGAGCTGTTTTTT. This translates into CASSPDGLPNTGELFF.

The rearrangement uses TRBV11-2 and TRBJ2-2, with D perhaps assigned TRBD1 or TRBD2 (5 bases each). From germline, CDR1 is SGHAT and CDR2 FQNNGV. The CDR3 has 14 residues. V gave up 1 base and J gave up 6 bases, with 9 bases separating them. The CDR3 nucleotides read TGTGCCAGCAGCTTAGTCGGGGCAGCCGGGGAGCTGTTTTTT. It specifies CASSLVGAAGELFF. Looking up the rest from reference TRBV11-2 and TRBJ2-2 gives the full variable domain: EAGVAQSPRYKIIEKRQSVAFWCNPISGHATLYWYQQILGQGPKLLIQFQNNGVVDDSQLPKDRFSAERLKGVDSTLKIQPAKLEDSAVYLCASSLVGAAGELFFGEGSRLTVL.

This clonotype was recorded many times. This rearrangement joins TRBV5-1 to TRBJ1-1, with 10 bases aligning to TRBD1. The CDR3 extends over 16 amino acids. Unmatched junction bases numbered 9, after V lost 4 bases and J lost 3 bases. In germline, CDR1 is SGHRS, CDR2 YFSETQ. CDR3 nucleotide sequence: TGCGCCAGCAGCGGCCGGACAGGGGGTTTGGACACTGAAGCTTTCTTT. This translates into CASSGRTGGLDTEAFF.

This clonotype was detected once. The chain couples TRBV2 to TRBJ2-7, with D unresolved. The V and J ends lost 11 bases and 0 bases respectively, with 14 bases between them. CDR3 length equals 13 residues. The V gene's germline CDR1 is SNHLY and CDR2 FYNNEI. The CDR3: CAFWRSSSYEQYF. CDR3 nucleotides: TGTGCCTTCTGGCGTTCGAGCTCCTACGAGCAGTACTTC. Full variable domain (missing parts from reference TRBV2 and TRBJ2-7): EPEVTQTPSHQVTQMGQEVILRCVPISNHLYFYWYRQILGQKVEFLVSFYNNEISEKSEIFDDQFSVERPDGSNFTLKIRSTKLEDSAMYFCAFWRSSSYEQYFGPGTRLTVT.

This clonotype was detected many times. The V call is TRBV10-3, the J call TRBJ2-7; the D call may be TRBD1 or TRBD2 (5 bases each). Per germline, CDR1 ENHRY and CDR2 SYGVKD. The length of the CDR3 is 13 residues. The ends were cut back, 8 bases at V and 0 bases at J, with 11 bases in the middle. Here the CDR3 DNA reads TGTGCCATCCGGGACCGACTCTCCTACGAGCAGTACTTC. It yields the protein CAIRDRLSYEQYF.

This clonotype was recorded a few times. The V call is TRBV12-3 or TRBV12-4, the J call TRBJ1-3; 7 nucleotides match TRBD1. The V and J ends lost 6 bases and 1 base, in that order; junction bases with no gene match: 3. The CDR3 contains 14 residues. CDR3: CASSDRASGNTIYF. In DNA form, the CDR3 reads TGTGCCAGCAGCGACAGGGCGTCTGGAAACACCATATATTTT.

This clonotype showed up many times. V usage is TRBV6-1 and J usage is TRBJ1-1; no clear D gene. There are 14 residues in the CDR3. V lost 4 bases and J 4 bases, leaving 13 bases between the germline ends. Germline V gene data show CDR1 as MNHNS and CDR2 as SASEGT. This CDR3 is CASSARQNPTEAFF. CDR3 bases: TGTGCCAGCAGTGCCCGACAAAACCCCACTGAAGCTTTCTTT.

This clonotype has a handful of counts. The chain links TRBV9 to TRBJ1-5; D is unresolved. Trimming shortened V by 5 bases and J by 0 bases, and 9 bases separated the two germline ends. This CDR3 region has 14 residues. The germline V gene encodes CDR1 SGDLS and CDR2 YYNGEE. CDR3 DNA sequence: TGTGCCAGCAGTGGGGATTTTAGCAATCAGCCCCAGCATTTT. It codes for CASSGDFSNQPQHF.

This clonotype has at least ten counts. V and J are TRBV3-1 and TRBJ2-7; 9 bases fit TRBD1. This CDR3 has 15 residues. Germline V gene data show CDR1 as LGHDT and CDR2 as YNNKEL (reference sequence). After removal of 4 bases from V and 7 bases from J, the junction contained 11 bases not matched to a gene. This CDR3 reads CASSPSGGTGLEQYF. The CDR3 DNA reads TGTGCCAGCAGCCCGTCAGGCGGGACAGGGTTGGAGCAGTACTTC.

This clonotype appeared many times. The chain combines TRBV15 with TRBJ2-7, with a possible D match to TRBD1 (6 bases). This CDR3 region has 17 residues. Germline CDR1 reads LNHNV; CDR2 reads YYDKDF (reference sequence). V was trimmed by 0 bases and J by 3 bases, leaving 18 bases between them. As DNA, the CDR3 is TGTGCCACCAGCAGAGACGAGTTAGGACAGCCAGGCTACGAGCAGTACTTC. Translation gives CATSRDELGQPGYEQYF.

This clonotype was recorded many times. V is TRBV2 and J is TRBJ2-5, with 10 nucleotides matching TRBD2. With 7 bases clipped from V and 0 bases from J, the junction kept 11 bases outside the gene matches. The CDR3 totals 17 residues. Germline values: CDR1 SNHLY, CDR2 FYNNEI. This CDR3 is CASMGSGGAGYQETQYF. In DNA, the CDR3 is TGTGCCAGCATGGGAAGCGGGGGGGCCGGCTACCAAGAGACCCAGTACTTC. The complete variable domain, with remaining parts taken from reference TRBV2 and TRBJ2-5, reads EPEVTQTPSHQVTQMGQEVILRCVPISNHLYFYWYRQILGQKVEFLVSFYNNEISEKSEIFDDQFSVERPDGSNFTLKIRSTKLEDSAMYFCASMGSGGAGYQETQYFGPGTRLLVL.

This sequence joins TRBV5-6 and TRBJ2-3; D is perhaps TRBD1 or TRBD2 (5 bases each). Trimming shortened V by 4 bases and J by 2 bases, and 8 bases separated the two germline ends. This CDR3 is built from 13 residues. Germline V gene sequence: CDR1 SGHDT, CDR2 YYEEEE. The CDR3 DNA is TGTGCCAGCAGCGCCGGGGCCACAGATACGCAGTATTTT. The encoded protein is CASSAGATDTQYF. Based on the CDR3 plus reference TRBV5-6 and TRBJ2-3, the full variable domain is DAGVTQSPTHLIKTRGQQVTLRCSPKSGHDTVSWYQQALGQGPQFIFQYYEEEERQRGNFPDRFSGHQFPNYSSELNVNALLLGDSALYLCASSAGATDTQYFGPGTRLTVL.